This T cell receptor beta chain stems from a study of human T cells and chemical hapten exposure. Study-wide background: Patients were given diphenylcyclopropenone on the scalp weekly across the roughly 25-week study. Study observations and caveats: Those TCRs sitting above 1 in 1000 frequency stayed the same with DPC sensitization.

Time point meaning: patch test 1, 2 weeks after DPC sensitization. As for treatment: therapeutic diphenylcyclopropenone sensitization with weekly scalp DPC. Participating donors were patients with alopecia, aged 18 to 70 years, considered appropriate candidates for DPC. TCRdb redid the calling of the RACE reads with MiXCR, one entry per CDR3 protein. There are about 120,000 distinct CDR3 sequences in the sample; roughly 13% occur only once, and approximately 0.92% lies in the top ten. With respect to this clonotype: Its cognate antigen is unknown.

The clonotype was recovered from a man aged 18 to 29 with alopecia areata. Some clones in this sample may be carry-over from other donors' samples. The material sequenced was whole blood, taken in connection with sensitization to the hapten diphenylcyclopropenone (DPC).

The CDR3 sequence: CASSETPAYEQYF. In DNA, the CDR3 is TGCGCCAGCAGTGAGACGCCAGCCTACGAGCAGTACTTC. The chain is built from TRBV10-2 and TRBJ2-7; D remains unclear. The germline gives CDR1 WSHSY, CDR2 SAAADI. CDR3 length: 13 residues. V lost 2 bases and J 2 bases, leaving 7 bases between the germline ends.